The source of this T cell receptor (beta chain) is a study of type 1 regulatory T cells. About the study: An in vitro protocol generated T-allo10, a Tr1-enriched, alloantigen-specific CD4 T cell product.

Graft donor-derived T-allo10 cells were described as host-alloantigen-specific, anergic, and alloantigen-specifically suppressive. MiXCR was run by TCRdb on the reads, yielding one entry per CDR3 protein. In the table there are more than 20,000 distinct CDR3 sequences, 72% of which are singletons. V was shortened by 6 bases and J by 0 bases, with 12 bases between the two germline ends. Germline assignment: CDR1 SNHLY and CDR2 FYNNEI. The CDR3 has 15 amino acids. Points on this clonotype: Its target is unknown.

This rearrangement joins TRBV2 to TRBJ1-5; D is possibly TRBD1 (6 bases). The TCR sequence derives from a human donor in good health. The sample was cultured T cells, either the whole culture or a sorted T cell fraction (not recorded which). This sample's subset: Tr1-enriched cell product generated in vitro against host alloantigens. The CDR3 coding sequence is TGTGCCAGCAGCGCCGACAGGTATAGCAATCAGCCCCAGCATTTT. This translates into CASSADRYSNQPQHF. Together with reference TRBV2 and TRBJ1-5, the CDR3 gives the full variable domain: EPEVTQTPSHQVTQMGQEVILRCVPISNHLYFYWYRQILGQKVEFLVSFYNNEISEKSEIFDDQFSVERPDGSNFTLKIRSTKLEDSAMYFCASSADRYSNQPQHFGDGTRLSIL.